Here is one T cell receptor (beta chain) with its context. This table comes from immunoSEQ multiplex PCR, and its TCRdb copy is limited to in-frame clones, with some not included. The sample includes 150,000 to 200,000 clones, roughly 82% seen only once; the top ten take 8% to 9.5%. This record comes from a study of blood T cell repertoires in COVID-19. Trimming took 0 bases from V and 3 from J, leaving 9 bases between them. The CDR3 extends over 15 amino acids. Germline lookup yields CDR1 ENHRY and CDR2 SYGVKD. The clonotype comes from a woman in her 70s with acute or convalescent COVID-19. The rearrangement joins TRBV10-3 to TRBJ1-5, with D uncertain. Sequenced sample: peripheral blood. Written as DNA, the CDR3 is TGTGCCATCAGTGAGTCGATTCAGGTCAATCAGCCCCAGCATTTT. As protein: CAISESIQVNQPQHF.